The 9 T cell receptor beta chains given below trace back to one sample, sequenced in a study of beta chain features in type 1 diabetes. Investigators reverse transcribed all isolated RNA, so they sequenced expressed TCRB transcripts. TCRdb keeps only in-frame clones here, not all; method: immunoSEQ multiplex PCR. The table records approximately 170,000 clones, 9% to 10% of them present only once. Sequencing input: central memory CD4+ T cells from blood. The receptors come from a woman aged 18-30 years in good health.

J is TRBJ2-1 and V is TRBV9; 12 bases fit TRBD2. The V and J ends lost 3 bases and 2 bases, in that order; junction bases with no gene match: 0. The CDR3 is 15 residues long. Germline CDR1 and CDR2: SGDLS and YYNGEE. In DNA, the CDR3 is TGTGCCAGCAGCGGGACTAGCGGGGCCTACAATGAGCAGTTCTTC. It encodes CASSGTSGAYNEQFF.

In its sample, this clone was seen a few times. This rearrangement joins TRBV7-3 to TRBJ2-7, with TRBD2 as a possible D gene (5 bases). CDR1 is SGHTA, CDR2 FQGTGA, per germline. The CDR3 is 14 amino acids. The V end was cut by 3 bases, the J end by 4 bases, with 13 bases between. The DNA for the CDR3 is TGTGCCAGCAGCTTTCCCAGCGGAGTTTACGAGCAGTACTTC. Protein product: CASSFPSGVYEQYF.

CDR3 loop: CASSLALQGAFDGYTF. The DNA of the CDR3 is TGTGCCAGCAGCTTGGCCCTACAGGGGGCTTTCGATGGCTACACCTTC. The rearrangement links TRBV5-4 to TRBJ1-2, with 9 bases fitting TRBD1. Germline V gene data show CDR1 as SGHNT and CDR2 as YYREEE (reference sequence). V was clipped by 0 bases and J by 6 bases; unmatched bases: 9. The CDR3 has 16 amino acids. The entire variable domain, with the rest obtained from reference TRBV5-4 and TRBJ1-2, is as follows: ETGVTQSPTHLIKTRGQQVTLRCSSQSGHNTVSWYQQALGQGPQFIFQYYREEENGRGNFPPRFSGLQFPNYSSELNVNALELDDSALYLCASSLALQGAFDGYTFGSGTRLTVV.

This clone came up many times. The chain is built from TRBV7-2 and TRBJ2-1, with a possible D match to TRBD2 (5 bases). Germline V gives CDR1 SGHTA, CDR2 FQGNSA. V was trimmed by 5 bases and J by 10 bases, leaving 15 bases between them. The CDR3 is made up of 13 amino acids. CDR3 protein: CASSPHEGNEQFF. The CDR3 nucleotides read TGTGCCAGCAGCCCCCACGAGGGTAACGAGCAGTTCTTC.

The CDR3 loop is CASSLVGPAGGLSTDTQYF. CDR3 in DNA: TGTGCCAGCAGCTTAGTGGGTCCAGCGGGGGGCTTAAGCACAGATACGCAGTATTTT. This sequence joins TRBV7-2 and TRBJ2-3; 9 nucleotides match TRBD2. CDR3 length: 19 residues. V was pared by 1 base and J by 0 bases, with 11 bases of the junction left unmatched. The V gene's germline CDR1 is SGHTA and CDR2 FQGNSA.

This clone was observed a handful of times. The DNA of the CDR3 is TGTGCCAGCAGTCCACAGAGGGCAGAGGACGAGCAGTACTTC. Translating gives CASSPQRAEDEQYF. This chain links TRBV27 with TRBJ2-7; possibly TRBD2 for D (5 bases). Trimming took off 5 bases at V and 5 bases at J, with 16 bases between the two ends. From germline, CDR1 is MNHEY and CDR2 SMNVEV (reference sequence). The CDR3 loop spans 14 amino acids.

As concerns this clone: Additional DNA sequences in this sample encode the identical CDR3. The chain joins TRBV18 to TRBJ2-3, with D perhaps matching TRBD1 (6 bases). This CDR3 spans 13 amino acids. The V gene's germline CDR1 is KGHSH and CDR2 LQKENI. Trimming pared 3 bases from V and 6 bases from J, leaving 10 bases between. The CDR3: CASSPLRGDTQYF. CDR3 coding DNA: TGTGCCAGCTCACCCCTAAGGGGGGATACGCAGTATTTT.

This chain links TRBV7-2 with TRBJ2-5; 9 nucleotides align to TRBD2. V dropped 6 bases and J dropped 5; count of bases not matched to a gene: 4. Germline values: CDR1 SGHTA, CDR2 FQGNSA. The CDR3 is made up of 13 amino acids. CDR3 region: CASSSGSRETQYF. As DNA, the CDR3 is TGTGCCAGCAGTAGCGGGAGCAGGGAGACCCAGTACTTC.

This chain uses TRBV4-1 with TRBJ1-2; 8 bases are a match to TRBD1. Per the germline V gene, CDR1 is MGHRA and CDR2 is YSYEKL. There are 14 residues in the CDR3. V trimming: 1 base; J trimming: 6 bases; junction bases outside the gene matches: 4. The CDR3 here is CASSQAGGADGYTF. The CDR3 DNA reads TGCGCCAGCAGCCAAGCAGGGGGCGCGGATGGCTACACCTTC.